Included here is one T cell receptor (beta chain) sequence, with context. This sample stems from a study of blood T cell repertoires in COVID-19. Data came from immunoSEQ multiplex PCR; TCRdb stores just in-frame clones and leaves some out. This sample has 200,000 to 250,000 clones; around 87% occur once, and the top ten carry approximately 6.2%. V was trimmed by 4 bases and J by 1 base, leaving 13 bases between them. The CDR3 consists of 15 residues. CDR1 LGHNA and CDR2 YSLEER come from the germline V gene. The TCR comes from a man aged 60 to 69 who had recovered from COVID-19. Material: peripheral blood. This rearrangement joins TRBV4-3 to TRBJ1-1; perhaps TRBD1 as D (6 bases). The CDR3 spells CASSLEGERNTEAFF. Here the CDR3 DNA reads TGCGCCAGCAGCCTTGAGGGGGAAAGGAACACTGAAGCTTTCTTT.